This is a list of T cell receptor beta chains from one sample in a study of T cell responses to AZD1222 COVID-19 vaccine. The protocol was immunoSEQ multiplex PCR, while the TCRdb copy is restricted to in-frame clones and leaves out a portion. The table lists under 150,000 clones, 80% to 90% of them singletons. Sequenced material: peripheral blood, taken on day 0 of MenACWY control vaccination. Receptors were obtained from an adult in good health. Each CDR3 is given with its conserved first and last residue. The D gene is left open where the match is weak. Clone size, where shown, is once, few, many, or a class for clones that have expanded.

J	D	V	size	DNA	CDR3
TRBJ1-1	TRBD1	TRBV18	-	TGTGCCAGCTCACCACAAGGGGGCAAGCTGACTGAAGCTTTCTTT	CASSPQGGKLTEAFF
TRBJ2-7	-	TRBV27	-	TGTGCCACCGGAGAGCAATACTCCTACGAGCAGTACTTC	CATGEQYSYEQYF
TRBJ2-7	TRBD1	TRBV28	-	TGTGCCAGCCCACCTTCTACGAACAGGGGGCTCGGCGAGCAGTACTTC	CASPPSTNRGLGEQYF
TRBJ1-3	-	TRBV15	-	TGTGCCACCAGCAGAGATGGGGGAAAAGGAAACACCATATATTTT	CATSRDGGKGNTIYF
TRBJ2-3	-	TRBV9	-	TGTGCCAGCAGCGTAGGATTTAGCCGGGAAGATACGCAGTATTTT	CASSVGFSREDTQYF
TRBJ2-2	TRBD2	TRBV6-5	-	TGTGCCAGCAGTTGGACTAGCCCAAACACCGGGGAGCTGTTTTTT	CASSWTSPNTGELFF
TRBJ1-1	-	TRBV28	-	TGTGCCAGCGGACCAACCTACGAAACTGAAGCTTTCTTT	CASGPTYETEAFF
TRBJ2-7	-	TRBV3-1/TRBV3-2	few	TGTGCCAGCAGCCAAGGGACATTGTCCTACGAGCAGTACTTC	CASSQGTLSYEQYF
TRBJ2-1	-	TRBV7-3	once	TGTGCCAGCAGCTTAACCCCGTCCGGGACACGATACAATGAGCAGTTCTTC	CASSLTPSGTRYNEQFF
TRBJ1-1	-	TRBV13	once	TGTGCCAGCAGCTTCCAGGGGAGTTGGACTGAAGCTTTCTTT	CASSFQGSWTEAFF
TRBJ1-1	-	TRBV6-1	-	TGTGCCAGCAGTGATAAAGGACGTCCCAGTAGAAGGGAAGCTTTCTTT	CASSDKGRPSRREAFF
TRBJ1-1	TRBD1	TRBV5-1	-	TGCGCCAGCAGCGGGGTAGGGACAGGGTTACAAACTGAAGCTTTCTTT	CASSGVGTGLQTEAFF
TRBJ1-1	TRBD1	TRBV6-5	-	TGTGCCAGCAGCCGACAGGGGAACACTGAAGCTTTCTTT	CASSRQGNTEAFF
TRBJ2-7	-	TRBV5-5	-	TGTGCCAGCAGCTTACGTTGGGGGACAAACTACGAGCAGTACTTC	CASSLRWGTNYEQYF
TRBJ2-7	-	TRBV7-8	-	TGTGCCAGCAGCCGAAAACTGGGGAAGGGGGCCTACGAGCAGTACTTC	CASSRKLGKGAYEQYF
TRBJ2-7	-	TRBV3-1/TRBV3-2	-	TGTGCCAGCAGCCAAGAGAGGGGCAGATCCAACGAGCAGTACTTC	CASSQERGRSNEQYF
TRBJ1-1	-	TRBV5-1	-	TGCGCCAGCAGCTCCGGAGGAACTGAAGCTTTCTTT	CASSSGGTEAFF
TRBJ2-1	-	TRBV5-5	-	TGTGCCAGCAGCTTGCCAGGGCACGAGCAGTTCTTC	CASSLPGHEQFF
TRBJ2-5	-	TRBV27	-	TGTGCCAGCAAACAGGATTATTTAAAAGAGACCCAGTACTTC	CASKQDYLKETQYF
TRBJ1-4	-	TRBV9	few	TGTGCCAGCAGCGTAGCCCCCGCAACTAATGAAAAACTGTTTTTT	CASSVAPATNEKLFF
TRBJ2-7	-	TRBV24-1	-	TGTGCCACCAGTGACCCTACCGACAGCTACGAGCAGTACTTC	CATSDPTDSYEQYF
TRBJ2-3	TRBD2	TRBV30	-	TGTGCCTGGAGTGGCTACTCGAGGACTAGCGGATTCACAGATACGCAGTATTTT	CAWSGYSRTSGFTDTQYF
TRBJ2-5	TRBD1	TRBV6-1	-	TGTGCCAGCAGTGAAGTGACAGGGGGCGTCCAAGAGACCCAGTACTTC	CASSEVTGGVQETQYF
TRBJ1-3	-	TRBV9	-	TGTGCCAGCAGCGTAGCCTCCCGAATTAGGACGGGAAACACCATATATTTT	CASSVASRIRTGNTIYF
TRBJ2-2	-	TRBV2	-	TGTGCCAGCAGTGAATCCGAACCCTACACCGGGGAGCTGTTTTTT	CASSESEPYTGELFF
TRBJ2-2	-	TRBV5-1	-	TGCGCCAGCAGCTTGGAACACAACACCGGGGAGCTGTTTTTT	CASSLEHNTGELFF
TRBJ1-2	-	TRBV2	-	TGTGCCAGCAGTGAGTGGCTTGAGGGTCGTGGCTACACCTTC	CASSEWLEGRGYTF
TRBJ1-1	-	TRBV5-1	-	TGCGCCAGCAGCTTGGGTCAGGGTTTGCTGGGGAACACTGAAGCTTTCTTT	CASSLGQGLLGNTEAFF
TRBJ2-1	-	TRBV29-1	-	TGCAGCGTTGAAGTGGACCGATTCCCCTACAATGAGCAGTTCTTC	CSVEVDRFPYNEQFF
TRBJ1-1	-	TRBV21-1	-	TGTGCCAGCAGCCAGTTGGACAGGAACACTGAAGCTTTCTTT	CASSQLDRNTEAFF
TRBJ2-5	TRBD2	TRBV27	-	TGTGCCAGCAGTAAACTAGCGGGGCCCCAAGAGACCCAGTACTTC	CASSKLAGPQETQYF
TRBJ2-1	-	TRBV5-1	-	TGCGCCAGCAGCTTTGCACTGATGTACAATGAGCAGTTCTTC	CASSFALMYNEQFF
TRBJ2-2	-	TRBV7-2	-	TGTGCCAGCAATCGAAGGGGCGGCACCGGGGAGCTGTTTTTT	CASNRRGGTGELFF
TRBJ2-7	TRBD2	TRBV6-5	-	TGTGCCAGCAGGACTAGCGGGAGGGCTCACGAGCAGTACTTC	CASRTSGRAHEQYF
TRBJ1-2	-	TRBV28	-	TGTGCCAGCACCTCGGGAGACGAGATCTCAAGGGACTATGGCTACACCTTC	CASTSGDEISRDYGYTF
TRBJ1-1	-	TRBV28	-	TGTGCCAGCCTTACCCTAGGGGACACTGAAGCTTTCTTT	CASLTLGDTEAFF
TRBJ2-1	TRBD2	TRBV5-5	-	TGTGCCAGCAGGTCTAGCGGTTCCTACAATGAGCAGTTCTTC	CASRSSGSYNEQFF
TRBJ1-2	-	TRBV20-1	-	TGCAGTGCCGGACAAACCTATGGCTACACCTTC	CSAGQTYGYTF
TRBJ2-3	-	TRBV9	-	TGTGCCAGCAGCGTGTCCACAGATACGCAGTATTTT	CASSVSTDTQYF
TRBJ1-2	-	TRBV19	-	TGTGCCAGTAGTTCGGCGTGGACAGCTAACTATGGCTACACCTTC	CASSSAWTANYGYTF
TRBJ1-5	-	TRBV5-6	-	TGTGCCAGCAGCAAACACCTGCAAGGGGTTTCTGGCAATCAGCCCCAGCATTTT	CASSKHLQGVSGNQPQHF